This T cell receptor (beta chain) was retrieved from a study of T cells in Graves' hyperthyroidism and ophthalmopathy. Whole-study findings and limits: Most thyroid clonotypes with frequency above 0.001 were detected in blood.

The germline CDR1 and CDR2 sequences are LNHDA and SQIVND (reference sequence). CDR3 length: 17 residues. V shed 4 bases and J 0 bases; nucleotides not matched to a gene: 6. The cohort's ophthalmopathy patients, a group with duration under 3 months, had a Clinical Activity Score of at least 3 and a NOSPECS grade of at least 4. Together with thyroid ultrasound, orbital computed tomography, serum thyroxine and TRAb, clinical symptoms were used for diagnoses. Template material for amplifying TCR beta CDR3 regions consisted of RNA transcripts. The study used the HTBI primer set for a first-round RT-PCR of the TCR CDR3. TCRdb re-called the multiplex PCR reads through MiXCR, storing one row per CDR3 protein. The sample includes around 540,000 distinct CDR3 sequences, 15% to 20% of them seen just once. Details on this clonotype: Antigen unknown.

The V call is TRBV19, the J call TRBJ2-1; 10 nucleotides agree with TRBD2. This TCR derives from a woman younger than 45 with Graves' ophthalmopathy. The sample was blood. The CDR3 DNA sequence: TGTGCCAGTAGTACGAATAGCGGGGGGAGCTCCTACAATGAGCAGTTCTTC. Its translation is CASSTNSGGSSYNEQFF.